What follows describes a single T cell receptor (beta chain). This sample stems from a study of T cell changes during pregnancy in multiple sclerosis. Sequencing was performed with immunoSEQ multiplex PCR; in TCRdb, only in-frame clones are kept and a portion is missing. The profile covers some 51,000 clones, with around 92% appearing a single time and less than 5% taken by the ten largest. The germline V and J ends were trimmed by 2 bases and 8 bases, with 12 bases remaining between them. Germline-derived CDR1 and CDR2 are MNHEY and SVGAGI. This CDR3 region has 13 residues. The V gene is TRBV6-5, the J gene TRBJ1-2; maybe TRBD1 (6 bases). Sequencing was performed on CD8+ T cells from peripheral blood mononuclear cells, taken in the first trimester of pregnancy. This TCR was recovered from a female donor with multiple sclerosis, enrolled in a pregnancy study. The CDR3 loop is CASSYGGGRGYTF. The CDR3 DNA follows: TGTGCCAGCAGTTACGGCGGGGGCAGGGGCTACACCTTC.